This TCR beta chain was captured in a study of shared clonotypes between healthy human individuals. Caucasian adults living in Nashville, Tennessee, provided all samples. The sample holds one count of this clone. A read error may explain this, as a much larger clone is one base away. Different DNA sequences within this sample yield the same CDR3. Using immunoSEQ multiplex PCR, the repertoire was profiled, and TCRdb retains in-frame clones only, with some absent. The data show approximately 640,000 clones, roughly 88% seen once. This CDR3 comprises 11 residues. Looked up from germline, CDR1 is MNHNS and CDR2 is SASEGT. Trimming stripped 4 bases from V and 0 bases from J, with 1 base between.

The receptor's source is a man aged 18 to 35 in good health. Some clones in this sample may be carry-over from other donors' samples. Sequenced input: memory CD8+ T cells from PBMCs. Sample subset: CD45RO+ cells pooled with CCR7-negative TemRA cells. The chain carries TRBV6-1 and TRBJ2-7, with D unresolved. As DNA, the CDR3 is TGTGCCAGCAGTGCCTCCTACGAGCAGTACTTC. Translated: CASSASYEQYF.